This TCR beta chain was profiled in a study of CD8 T cells in Susac syndrome. Overall study results and limits: The study's TCR sequencing and HLA analysis drew on a certain number of individuals. That number was acknowledged as relatively small.

Comments on this clonotype: Its antigen is not known.

The multiple sclerosis controls were treatment-naive patients, and their relapsing-remitting disease was stable or active. TEMRA cells were FACS-enriched, with CD8+ and CD4+ T cells isolated negatively. The CDR3 extends over 15 amino acids. V dropped 1 base and J dropped 3 bases, with 12 bases sitting between them. Germline lookup yields CDR1 SGHTS and CDR2 YDEGEE. An input of about 0.45 to 1 ug of RNA was subjected to reverse transcription using random hexamers. With immunoSEQ multiplex PCR, TCR beta CDR3 was amplified across 54 Vbeta and 13 Jbeta. In TCRdb, the immunoSEQ multiplex PCR reads were re-called with MiXCR into one record per CDR3 protein. The table has approximately 300,000 distinct CDR3 sequences, roughly 85% seen once.

The TCR was taken from a human donor with multiple sclerosis. Sequenced input: CD8+ T cells from PBMCs. V usage is TRBV5-8 and J usage is TRBJ2-3; D perhaps matches TRBD1 (6 bases). The CDR3 protein is CASSLNRELTDTQYF. DNA for the CDR3: TGTGCCAGCAGCTTGAACAGGGAGCTGACAGATACGCAGTATTTT.